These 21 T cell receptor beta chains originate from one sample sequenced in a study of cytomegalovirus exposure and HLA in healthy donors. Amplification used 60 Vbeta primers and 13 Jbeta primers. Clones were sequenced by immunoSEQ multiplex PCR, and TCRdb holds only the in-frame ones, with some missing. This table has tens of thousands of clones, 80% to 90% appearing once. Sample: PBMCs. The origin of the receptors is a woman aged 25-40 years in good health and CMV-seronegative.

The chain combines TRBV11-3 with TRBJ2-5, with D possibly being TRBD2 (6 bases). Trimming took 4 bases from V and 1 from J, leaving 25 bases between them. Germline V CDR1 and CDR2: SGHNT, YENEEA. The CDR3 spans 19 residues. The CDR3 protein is CASSSGLAGTYDPQETQYF. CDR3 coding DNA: TGTGCCAGCAGCTCAGGTCTTGCGGGGACCTACGACCCCCAAGAGACCCAGTACTTC.

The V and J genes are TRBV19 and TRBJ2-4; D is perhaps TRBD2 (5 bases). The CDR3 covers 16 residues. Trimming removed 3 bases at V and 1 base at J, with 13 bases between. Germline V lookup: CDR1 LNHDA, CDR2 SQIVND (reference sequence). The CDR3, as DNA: TGTGCCAGTAGTATGTTCGGGGTAGGGGCCAAAAACATTCAGTACTTC. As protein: CASSMFGVGAKNIQYF.

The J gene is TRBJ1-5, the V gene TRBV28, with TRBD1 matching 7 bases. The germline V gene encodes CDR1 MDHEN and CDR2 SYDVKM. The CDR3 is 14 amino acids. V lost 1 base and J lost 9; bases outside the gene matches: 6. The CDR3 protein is CASSLLGGRWPQHF. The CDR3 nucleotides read TGTGCCAGCAGTTTATTAGGGGGCCGCTGGCCCCAGCATTTT.

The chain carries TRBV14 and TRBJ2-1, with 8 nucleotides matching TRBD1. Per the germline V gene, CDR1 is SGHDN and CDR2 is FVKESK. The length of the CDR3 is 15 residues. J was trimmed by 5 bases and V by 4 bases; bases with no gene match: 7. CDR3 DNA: TGTGCCAGCAGCCGATTGACAGGGGCCAACAATGAGCAGTTCTTC. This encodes CASSRLTGANNEQFF.

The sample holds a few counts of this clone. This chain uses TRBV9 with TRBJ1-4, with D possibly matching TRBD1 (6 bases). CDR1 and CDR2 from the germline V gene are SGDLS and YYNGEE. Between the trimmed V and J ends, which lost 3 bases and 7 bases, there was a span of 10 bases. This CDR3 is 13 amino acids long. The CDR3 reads CASSGGGVEKLFF. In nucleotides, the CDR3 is TGTGCCAGCAGCGGTGGGGGCGTTGAAAAACTGTTTTTT.

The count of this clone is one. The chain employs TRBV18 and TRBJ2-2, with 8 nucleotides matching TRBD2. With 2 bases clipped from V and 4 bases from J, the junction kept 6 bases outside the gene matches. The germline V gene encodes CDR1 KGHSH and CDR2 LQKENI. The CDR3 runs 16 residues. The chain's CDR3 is CASSPVRGGPTGELFF. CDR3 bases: TGTGCCAGCTCACCAGTTCGGGGGGGCCCCACCGGGGAGCTGTTTTTT.

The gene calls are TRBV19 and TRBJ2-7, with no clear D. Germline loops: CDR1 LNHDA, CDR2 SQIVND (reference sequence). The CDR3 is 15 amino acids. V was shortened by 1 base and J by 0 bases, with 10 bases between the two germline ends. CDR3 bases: TGTGCCAGTAGTATAGGTCAGAGGAGCTCCTACGAGCAGTACTTC. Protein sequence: CASSIGQRSSYEQYF.

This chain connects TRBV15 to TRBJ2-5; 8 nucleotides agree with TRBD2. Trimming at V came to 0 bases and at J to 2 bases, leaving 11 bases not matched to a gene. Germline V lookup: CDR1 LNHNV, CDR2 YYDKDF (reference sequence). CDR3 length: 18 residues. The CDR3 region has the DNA TGTGCCACCAGCAGAGATTGGGGTAGCGGGGAATTACAAGAGACCCAGTACTTC. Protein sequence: CATSRDWGSGELQETQYF.

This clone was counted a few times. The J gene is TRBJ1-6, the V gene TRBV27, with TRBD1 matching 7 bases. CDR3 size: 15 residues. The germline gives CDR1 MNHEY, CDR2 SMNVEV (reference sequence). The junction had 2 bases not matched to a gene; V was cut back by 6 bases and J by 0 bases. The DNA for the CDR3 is TGTGCCAGCAGCAGGGGGAGCTCCTATAATTCACCCCTCCACTTT. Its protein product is CASSRGSSYNSPLHF.

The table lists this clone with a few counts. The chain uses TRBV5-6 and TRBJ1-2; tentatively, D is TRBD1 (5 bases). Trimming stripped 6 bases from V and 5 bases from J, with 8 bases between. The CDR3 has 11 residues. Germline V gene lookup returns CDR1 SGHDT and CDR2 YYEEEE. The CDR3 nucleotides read TGTGCCAGCAACGGGGGTTATGGCTACACCTTC. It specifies CASNGGYGYTF.

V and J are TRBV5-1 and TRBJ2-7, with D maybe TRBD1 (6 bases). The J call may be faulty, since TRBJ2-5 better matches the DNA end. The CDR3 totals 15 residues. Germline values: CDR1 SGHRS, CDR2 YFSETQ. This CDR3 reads CASSRTGTLQETQYF. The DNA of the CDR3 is TGCGCCAGCAGCAGAACAGGGACACTACAAGAGACCCAGTACTTC.

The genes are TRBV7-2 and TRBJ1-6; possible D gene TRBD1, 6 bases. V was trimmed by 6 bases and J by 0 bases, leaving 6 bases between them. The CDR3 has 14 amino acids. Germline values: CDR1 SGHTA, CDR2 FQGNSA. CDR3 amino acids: CASRQGSYNSPLHF. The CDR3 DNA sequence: TGTGCCAGCAGACAGGGCTCCTATAATTCACCCCTCCACTTT.

CDR3 DNA: TGTGCCAGTAAGATCAGATACATGAACACTGAAGCTTTCTTT. It yields the protein CASKIRYMNTEAFF. The genes are TRBV2 and TRBJ1-1; no clear D. The CDR3 has 14 amino acids. V gave up 9 bases and J gave up 0 bases, with 14 bases separating them. The V gene's germline CDR1 is SNHLY and CDR2 FYNNEI.

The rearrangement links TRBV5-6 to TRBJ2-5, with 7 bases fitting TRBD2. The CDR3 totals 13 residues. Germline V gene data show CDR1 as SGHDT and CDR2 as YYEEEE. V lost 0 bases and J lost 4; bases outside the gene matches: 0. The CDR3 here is CASSLAGGETQYF. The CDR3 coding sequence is TGTGCCAGCAGCTTGGCGGGGGGAGAGACCCAGTACTTC. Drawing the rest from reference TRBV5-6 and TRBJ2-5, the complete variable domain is DAGVTQSPTHLIKTRGQQVTLRCSPKSGHDTVSWYQQALGQGPQFIFQYYEEEERQRGNFPDRFSGHQFPNYSSELNVNALLLGDSALYLCASSLAGGETQYFGPGTRLLVL.

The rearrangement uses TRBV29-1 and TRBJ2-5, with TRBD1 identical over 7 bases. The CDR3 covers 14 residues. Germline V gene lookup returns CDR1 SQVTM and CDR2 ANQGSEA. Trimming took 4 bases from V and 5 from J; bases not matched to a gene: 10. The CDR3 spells CSVAQGVYRETQYF. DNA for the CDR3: TGCAGCGTTGCCCAGGGGGTTTATAGGGAGACCCAGTACTTC. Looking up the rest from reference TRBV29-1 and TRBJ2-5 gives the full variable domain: SAVISQKPSRDICQRGTSLTIQCQVDSQVTMMFWYRQQPGQSLTLIATANQGSEATYESGFVIDKFPISRPNLTFSTLTVSNMSPEDSSIYLCSVAQGVYRETQYFGPGTRLLVL.

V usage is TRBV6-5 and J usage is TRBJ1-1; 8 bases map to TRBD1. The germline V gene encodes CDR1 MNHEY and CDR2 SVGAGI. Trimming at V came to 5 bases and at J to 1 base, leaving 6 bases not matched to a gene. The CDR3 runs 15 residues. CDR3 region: CASSTGTGWNTEAFF. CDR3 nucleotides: TGTGCCAGCAGTACCGGGACAGGTTGGAACACTGAAGCTTTCTTT.

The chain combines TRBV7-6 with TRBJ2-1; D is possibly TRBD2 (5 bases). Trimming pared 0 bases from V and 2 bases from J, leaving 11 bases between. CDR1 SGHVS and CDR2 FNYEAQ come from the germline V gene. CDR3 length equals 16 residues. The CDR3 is CASSLALGSPYNEQFF. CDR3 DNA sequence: TGTGCCAGCAGCTTAGCGCTGGGGAGCCCCTACAATGAGCAGTTCTTC.

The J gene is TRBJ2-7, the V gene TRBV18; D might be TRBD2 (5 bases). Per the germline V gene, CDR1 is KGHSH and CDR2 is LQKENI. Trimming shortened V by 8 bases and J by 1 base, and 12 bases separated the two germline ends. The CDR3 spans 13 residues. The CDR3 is CASHSGLSYEQYF. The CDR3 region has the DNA TGTGCCAGCCACTCGGGGTTATCCTACGAGCAGTACTTC. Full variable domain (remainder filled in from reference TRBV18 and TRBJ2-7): NAGVMQNPRHLVRRRGQEARLRCSPMKGHSHVYWYRQLPEEGLKFMVYLQKENIIDESGMPKERFSAEFPKEGPSILRIQQVVRGDSAAYFCASHSGLSYEQYFGPGTRLTVT.

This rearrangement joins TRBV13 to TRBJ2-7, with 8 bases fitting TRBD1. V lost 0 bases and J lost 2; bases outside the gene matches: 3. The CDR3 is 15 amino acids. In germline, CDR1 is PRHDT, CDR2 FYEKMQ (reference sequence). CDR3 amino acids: CASSLGGTGAYEQYF. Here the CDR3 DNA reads TGTGCCAGCAGCTTAGGGGGGACAGGTGCCTACGAGCAGTACTTC.

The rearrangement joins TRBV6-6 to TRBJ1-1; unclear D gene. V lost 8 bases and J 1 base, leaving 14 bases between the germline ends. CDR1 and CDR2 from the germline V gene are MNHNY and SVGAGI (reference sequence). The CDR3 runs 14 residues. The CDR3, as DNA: TGTGCCAGCCAGTTATCCGTTGGGAACACTGAAGCTTTCTTT. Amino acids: CASQLSVGNTEAFF.

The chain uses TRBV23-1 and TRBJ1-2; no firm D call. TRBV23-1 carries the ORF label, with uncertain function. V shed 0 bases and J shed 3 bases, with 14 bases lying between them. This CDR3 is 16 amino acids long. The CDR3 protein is CASSQSSWWGDYGYTF. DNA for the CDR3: TGCGCCAGCAGTCAATCGAGTTGGTGGGGAGACTATGGCTACACCTTC.